The clone carrying this T cell receptor beta chain appeared many times. The antigen is undetermined. This CDR3 is 16 amino acids long. The trim removed 0 bases at V and 0 bases at J, leaving 5 bases unmatched. This entry is derived from a study of T cell repertoires in cytomegalovirus infection. Looking at the study overall: A matching HLA type, together with CMV infection, was signaled by public TCR beta signatures.

One entry per CDR3 protein, called by TCRdb with MiXCR from the reads. The sample shows about 920,000 distinct CDR3 sequences, approximately 32% of them seen only once. Study results and limitations: CMV carriers having the relevant HLA were flagged by cumulative public TCR beta family frequency.

This clonotype was sampled from a human donor in good health (CMV status not recorded). Some clones in this sample may be carry-over from other donors' samples. Specimen: cultured CD8+ T cells from PBMCs, collected from culture after CMV antigen stimulation. This chain links TRBV12-3 or TRBV12-4 with TRBJ2-7; 7 positions agree with TRBD1. This CDR3 is CASSLAGDRTSYEQYF. For the CDR3, the DNA is TGTGCCAGCAGTTTAGCCGGGGACAGAACCTCCTACGAGCAGTACTTC.